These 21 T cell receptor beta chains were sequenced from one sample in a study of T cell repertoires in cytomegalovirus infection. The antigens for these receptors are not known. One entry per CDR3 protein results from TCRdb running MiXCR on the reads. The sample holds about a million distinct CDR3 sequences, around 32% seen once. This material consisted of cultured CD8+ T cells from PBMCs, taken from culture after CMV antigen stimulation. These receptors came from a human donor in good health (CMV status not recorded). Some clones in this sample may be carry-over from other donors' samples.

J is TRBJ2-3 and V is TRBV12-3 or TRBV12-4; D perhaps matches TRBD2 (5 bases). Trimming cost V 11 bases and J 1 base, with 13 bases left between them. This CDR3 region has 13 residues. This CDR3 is CAGSRTGTDTQYF. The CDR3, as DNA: TGTGCCGGTTCAAGGACTGGCACAGATACGCAGTATTTT.

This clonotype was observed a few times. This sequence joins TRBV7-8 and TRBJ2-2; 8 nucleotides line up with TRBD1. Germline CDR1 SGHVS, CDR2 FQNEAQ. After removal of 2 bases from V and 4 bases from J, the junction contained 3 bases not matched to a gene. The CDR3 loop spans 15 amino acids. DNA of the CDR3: TGTGCCAGCAGCTTATACACAGGGGGCACCGGGGAGCTGTTTTTT. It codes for CASSLYTGGTGELFF. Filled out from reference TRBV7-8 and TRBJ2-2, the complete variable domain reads GAGVSQSPRYKVAKRGQDVALRCDPISGHVSLFWYQQALGQGPEFLTYFQNEAQLDKSGLPSDRFFAERPEGSVSTLKIQRTQQEDSAVYLCASSLYTGGTGELFFGEGSRLTVL.

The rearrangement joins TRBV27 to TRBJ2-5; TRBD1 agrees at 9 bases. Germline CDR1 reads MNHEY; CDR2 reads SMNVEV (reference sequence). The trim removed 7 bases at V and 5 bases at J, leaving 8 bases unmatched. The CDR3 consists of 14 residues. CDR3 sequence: CASTLTGGDETQYF. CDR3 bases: TGTGCCAGCACTCTGACAGGGGGAGACGAGACCCAGTACTTC.

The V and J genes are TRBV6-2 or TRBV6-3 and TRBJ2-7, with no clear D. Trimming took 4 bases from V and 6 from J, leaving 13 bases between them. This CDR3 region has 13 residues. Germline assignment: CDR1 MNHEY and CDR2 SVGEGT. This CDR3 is CASSFQEIVEQYV. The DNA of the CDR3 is TGTGCCAGCAGTTTTCAGGAGATAGTCGAGCAGTACGTC.

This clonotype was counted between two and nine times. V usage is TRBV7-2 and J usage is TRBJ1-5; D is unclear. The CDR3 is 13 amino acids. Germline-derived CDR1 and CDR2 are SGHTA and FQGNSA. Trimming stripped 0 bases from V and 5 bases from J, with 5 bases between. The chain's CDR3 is CASSLAPHQPQHF. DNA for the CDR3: TGTGCCAGCAGCTTAGCCCCTCATCAGCCCCAGCATTTT.

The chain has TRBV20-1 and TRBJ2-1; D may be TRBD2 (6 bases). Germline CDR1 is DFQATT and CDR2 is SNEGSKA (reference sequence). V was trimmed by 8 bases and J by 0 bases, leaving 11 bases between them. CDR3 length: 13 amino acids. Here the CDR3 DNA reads TGCAGTCTTCGACTAGTCTCCTACAATGAGCAGTTCTTC. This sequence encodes CSLRLVSYNEQFF.

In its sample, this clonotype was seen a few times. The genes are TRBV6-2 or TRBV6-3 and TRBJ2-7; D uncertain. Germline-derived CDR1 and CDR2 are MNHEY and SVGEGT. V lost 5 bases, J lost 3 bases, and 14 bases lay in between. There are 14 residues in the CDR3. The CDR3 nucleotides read TGTGCCAGCAGTCTACCGGGCCTGGGCTACGAGCAGTACGTC. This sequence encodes CASSLPGLGYEQYV.

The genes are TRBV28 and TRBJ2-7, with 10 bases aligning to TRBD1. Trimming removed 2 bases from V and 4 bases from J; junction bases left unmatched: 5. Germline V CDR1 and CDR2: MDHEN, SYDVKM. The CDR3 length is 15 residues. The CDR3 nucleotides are TGTGCCAGCAGTTTAGGGACAGGGGAATTTTACGAGCAGTACGTC. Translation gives CASSLGTGEFYEQYV.

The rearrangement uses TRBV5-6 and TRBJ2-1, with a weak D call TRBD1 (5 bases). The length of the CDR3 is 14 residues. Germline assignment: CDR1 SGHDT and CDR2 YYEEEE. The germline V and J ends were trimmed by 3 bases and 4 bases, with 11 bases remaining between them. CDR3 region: CASSYDRIYNEQFF. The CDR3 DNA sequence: TGTGCCAGCAGCTACGACAGAATTTACAATGAGCAGTTCTTC.

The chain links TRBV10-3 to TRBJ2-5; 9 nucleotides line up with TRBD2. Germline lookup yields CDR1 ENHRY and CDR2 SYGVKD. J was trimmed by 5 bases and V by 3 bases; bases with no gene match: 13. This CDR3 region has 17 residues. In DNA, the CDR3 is TGTGCCATCAGTGATCGCCTAGCGGGGACTCCGGGGGAGACCCAGTACTTC. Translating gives CAISDRLAGTPGETQYF.

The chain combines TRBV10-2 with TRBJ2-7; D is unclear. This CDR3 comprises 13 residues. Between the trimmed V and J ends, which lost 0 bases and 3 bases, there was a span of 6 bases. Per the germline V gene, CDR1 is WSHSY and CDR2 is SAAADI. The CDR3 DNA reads TGCGCCAGCAGTGAGTCCCGATTCTACGAGCAGTACTTC. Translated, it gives CASSESRFYEQYF.

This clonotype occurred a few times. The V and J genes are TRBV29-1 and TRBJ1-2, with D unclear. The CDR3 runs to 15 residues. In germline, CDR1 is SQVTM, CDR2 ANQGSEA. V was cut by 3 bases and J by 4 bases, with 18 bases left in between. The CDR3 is CSVDESATGPYGYTF. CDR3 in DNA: TGCAGCGTTGACGAGTCGGCCACCGGCCCCTATGGCTACACCTTC.

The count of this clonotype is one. This CDR3 is CASSYSTGPEKLFF. The CDR3, as DNA: TGTGCCAGCAGTTACTCGACAGGGCCCGAAAAACTGTTTTTT. The chain is built from TRBV6-5 and TRBJ1-4, with TRBD1 identical over 7 bases. This CDR3 has 14 amino acids. Trimming cost V 0 bases and J 8 bases; bases outside gene matches: 3. The V gene's germline CDR1 is MNHEY and CDR2 SVGAGI.

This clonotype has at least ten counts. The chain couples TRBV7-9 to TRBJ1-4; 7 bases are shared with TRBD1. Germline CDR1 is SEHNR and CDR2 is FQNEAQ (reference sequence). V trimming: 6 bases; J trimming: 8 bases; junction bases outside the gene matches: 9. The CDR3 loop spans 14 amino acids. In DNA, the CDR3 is TGTGCCAGCAGGACCGACAGGGTCAAGGAAAAACTGTTTTTT. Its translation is CASRTDRVKEKLFF. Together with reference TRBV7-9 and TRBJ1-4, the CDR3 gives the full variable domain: DTGVSQNPRHKITKRGQNVTFRCDPISEHNRLYWYRQTLGQGPEFLTYFQNEAQLEKSRLLSDRFSAERPKGSFSTLEIQRTEQGDSAMYLCASRTDRVKEKLFFGSGTQLSVL.

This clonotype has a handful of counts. The CDR3 DNA is TGCAGCGTTGGACAGATCACAGATACGCAGTATTTT. This translates into CSVGQITDTQYF. This sequence joins TRBV29-1 and TRBJ2-3; the D gene is possibly TRBD1 (5 bases). Germline V lookup: CDR1 SQVTM, CDR2 ANQGSEA. The V end was cut by 4 bases, the J end by 2 bases, with 7 bases between. The CDR3 has 12 amino acids.

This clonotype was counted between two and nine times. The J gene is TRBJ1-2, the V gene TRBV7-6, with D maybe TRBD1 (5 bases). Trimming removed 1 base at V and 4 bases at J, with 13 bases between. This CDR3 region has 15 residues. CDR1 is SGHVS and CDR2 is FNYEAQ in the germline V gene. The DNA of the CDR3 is TGTGCCAGCAGCTTAGTGAGAGGGGACCCCTATGGCTACACCTTC. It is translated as CASSLVRGDPYGYTF.

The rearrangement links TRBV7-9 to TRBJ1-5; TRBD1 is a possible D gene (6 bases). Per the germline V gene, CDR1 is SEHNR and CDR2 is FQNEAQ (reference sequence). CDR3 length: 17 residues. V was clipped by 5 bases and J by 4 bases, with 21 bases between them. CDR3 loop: CASSLVLGGASNQPQHF. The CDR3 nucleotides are TGTGCCAGCAGCCTAGTGTTGGGGGGGGCCTCGAATCAGCCCCAGCATTTT.

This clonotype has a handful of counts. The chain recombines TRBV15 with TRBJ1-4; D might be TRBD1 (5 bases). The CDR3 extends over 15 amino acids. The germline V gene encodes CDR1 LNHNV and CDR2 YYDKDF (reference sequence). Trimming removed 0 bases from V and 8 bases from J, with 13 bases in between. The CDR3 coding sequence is TGTGCCACCAGCAGAGATCGGGGACGGCGCGAAAAACTGTTTTTT. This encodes CATSRDRGRREKLFF. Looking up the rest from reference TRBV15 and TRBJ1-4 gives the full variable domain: DAMVIQNPRYQVTQFGKPVTLSCSQTLNHNVMYWYQQKSSQAPKLLFHYYDKDFNNEADTPDNFQSRRPNTSFCFLDIRSPGLGDTAMYLCATSRDRGRREKLFFGSGTQLSVL.

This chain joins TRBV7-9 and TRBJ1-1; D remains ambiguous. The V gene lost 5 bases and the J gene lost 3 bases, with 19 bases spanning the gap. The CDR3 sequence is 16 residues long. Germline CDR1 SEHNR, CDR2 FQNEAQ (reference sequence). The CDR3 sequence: CASSPGGGGKDTEAFF. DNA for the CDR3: TGTGCCAGCAGCCCCGGAGGTGGAGGGAAGGACACTGAAGCTTTCTTT.

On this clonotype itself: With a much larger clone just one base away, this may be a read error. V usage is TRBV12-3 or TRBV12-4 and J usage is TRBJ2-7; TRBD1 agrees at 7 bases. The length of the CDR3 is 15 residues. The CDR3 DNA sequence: TGTGCCAGCAGTTTAAGGGACAGCAACTCCTACGAGCGGTACTTC. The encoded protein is CASSLRDSNSYERYF.

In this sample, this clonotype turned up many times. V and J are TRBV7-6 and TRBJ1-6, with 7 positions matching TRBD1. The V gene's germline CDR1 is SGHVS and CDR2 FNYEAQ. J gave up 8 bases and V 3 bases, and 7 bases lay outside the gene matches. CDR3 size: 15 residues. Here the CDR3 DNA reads TGTGCCAGCAGCTTGGGCAGGGGGGGGGATTCACCCCTCCACTTT. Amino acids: CASSLGRGGDSPLHF.